This T cell receptor (beta chain) was captured in a study of memory CD4+ T cells and cytomegalovirus serostatus. Single viable CD3+CD4+CD8-CD45RO+ cells were sorted as the memory CD4+ T cells. Clones were read by immunoSEQ multiplex PCR, and TCRdb kept only the in-frame ones, dropping some. The sample holds under 55,000 clones, 80% to 90% seen once. The germline V gene has CDR1 LNHDA and CDR2 SQIVND (reference sequence). V lost 4 bases and J 0 bases, leaving 27 bases between the germline ends. This CDR3 has 20 residues. Source material: memory CD4+ T cells from blood. This sequence joins TRBV19 and TRBJ1-1, with D tentatively TRBD1 (5 bases). The sequence derives from an adult in good health and CMV-seropositive. The CDR3 DNA sequence: TGTGCCAGTAGTACTGGGACCGATCAACGAGGATTGAGAATGAACACTGAAGCTTTCTTT. It yields the protein CASSTGTDQRGLRMNTEAFF.